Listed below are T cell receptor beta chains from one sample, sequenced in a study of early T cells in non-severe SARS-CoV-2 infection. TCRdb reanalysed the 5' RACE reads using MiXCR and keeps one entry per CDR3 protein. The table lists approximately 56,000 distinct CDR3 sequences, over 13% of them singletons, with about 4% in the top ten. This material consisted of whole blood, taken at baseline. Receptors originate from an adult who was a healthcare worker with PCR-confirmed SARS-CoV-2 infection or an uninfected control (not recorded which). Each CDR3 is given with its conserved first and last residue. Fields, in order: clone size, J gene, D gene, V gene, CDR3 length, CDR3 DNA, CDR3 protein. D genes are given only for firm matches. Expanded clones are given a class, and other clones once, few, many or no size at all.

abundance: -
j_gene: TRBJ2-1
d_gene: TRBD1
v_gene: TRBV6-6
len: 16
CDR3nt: TGTGCCAGCAGGTACCCGTTGGGACAGGGGGGCTATGAGCAGTTCTTC
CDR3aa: CASRYPLGQGGYEQFF

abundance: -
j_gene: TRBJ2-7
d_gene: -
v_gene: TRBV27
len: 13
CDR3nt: TGTGCCAGCAGTGGGGACTGGGCCTACGAGCAGTACTTC
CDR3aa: CASSGDWAYEQYF

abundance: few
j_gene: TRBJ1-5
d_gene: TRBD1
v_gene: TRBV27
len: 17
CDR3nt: TGTGCCAGCTCGGACAGGGGGGTAAAGGCTAGCAATCAGCCCCAGCATTTT
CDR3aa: CASSDRGVKASNQPQHF

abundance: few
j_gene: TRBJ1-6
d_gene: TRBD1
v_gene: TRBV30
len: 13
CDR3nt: TGTGCCTGGGGGACAGGGACGATTTCACCCCTCCACTTT
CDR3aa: CAWGTGTISPLHF

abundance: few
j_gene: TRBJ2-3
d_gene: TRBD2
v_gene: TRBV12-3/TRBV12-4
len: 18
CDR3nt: TGTGCCAGCAGTTTAGTCCTACTACTAGCGGGAGAAGCAGATACGCAGTATTTT
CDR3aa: CASSLVLLLAGEADTQYF

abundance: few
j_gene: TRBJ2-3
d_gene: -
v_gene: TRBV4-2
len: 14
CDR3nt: TGTGCCAGCAGCCAAGGGGCAGGACGGGATACGCAGTATTTT
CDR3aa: CASSQGAGRDTQYF

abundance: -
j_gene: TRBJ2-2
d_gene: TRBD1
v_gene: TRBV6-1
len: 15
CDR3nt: TGTGCCAGCAGTGAACTTAGACAGGGCGCCGGGGAGCTGTTTTTT
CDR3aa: CASSELRQGAGELFF

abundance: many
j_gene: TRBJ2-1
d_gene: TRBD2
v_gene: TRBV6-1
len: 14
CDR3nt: TGTGCCAGCAGTAGCGGGGGTGCTTACAATGAGCAGTTCTTC
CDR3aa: CASSSGGAYNEQFF

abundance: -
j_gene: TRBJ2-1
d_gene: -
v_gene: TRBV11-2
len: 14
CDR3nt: TGTGCCAGCAGCTTAGTGGCTAGCATATATGAGCAGTTCTTC
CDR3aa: CASSLVASIYEQFF

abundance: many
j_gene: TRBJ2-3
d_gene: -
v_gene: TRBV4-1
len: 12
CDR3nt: TGCGCCAGCAGCTCCAGGGCAGATACGCAGTATTTT
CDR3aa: CASSSRADTQYF

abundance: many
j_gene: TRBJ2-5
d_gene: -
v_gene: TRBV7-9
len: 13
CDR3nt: TGTGCCAGCAGCTTAGCTGGGAGAAAGACCCAGTACTTC
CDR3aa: CASSLAGRKTQYF

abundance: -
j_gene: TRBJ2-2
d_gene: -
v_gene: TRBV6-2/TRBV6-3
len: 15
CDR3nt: TGTGCCAGCAGTTACTTGGGTTCACTCACCGGGGAGCTGTTTTTT
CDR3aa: CASSYLGSLTGELFF

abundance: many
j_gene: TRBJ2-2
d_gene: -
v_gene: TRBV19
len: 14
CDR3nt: TGTGCCAGTAGTATCCCGGACGACACCGGGGAGCTGTTTTTT
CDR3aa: CASSIPDDTGELFF

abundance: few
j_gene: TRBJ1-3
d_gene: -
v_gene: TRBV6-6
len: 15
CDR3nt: TGTGCCAGCAGTTACGGGGGGGCCTCTGGAAACACCATATATTTT
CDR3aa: CASSYGGASGNTIYF

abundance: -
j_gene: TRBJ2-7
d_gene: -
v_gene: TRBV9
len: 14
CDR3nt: TGTGCCAGCAGCGTCTCTGGACTGGGCTACGAGCAGTACTTC
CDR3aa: CASSVSGLGYEQYF

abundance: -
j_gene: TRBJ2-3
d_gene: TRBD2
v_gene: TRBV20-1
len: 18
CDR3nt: TGCAGTGCCCAGGAGGCTAGCGGGGGGGCTATCGGTACAGATACGCAGTATTTT
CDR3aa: CSAQEASGGAIGTDTQYF

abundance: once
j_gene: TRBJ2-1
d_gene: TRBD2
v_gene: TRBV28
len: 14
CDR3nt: TGTGCCAGTCTGACTAGCGGAAGCTACAATGAGCAGTTCTTC
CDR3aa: CASLTSGSYNEQFF

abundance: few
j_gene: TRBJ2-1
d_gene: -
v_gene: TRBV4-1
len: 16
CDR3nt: TGCGCCAGCAGCCAAGTTTCGTGGCTAGCGAACGTTGAGCAGTTCTTC
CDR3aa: CASSQVSWLANVEQFF

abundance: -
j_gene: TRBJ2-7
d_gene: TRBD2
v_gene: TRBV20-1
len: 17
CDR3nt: TGCAGTGCTAGAGTGAATCCAGGCGGGGGGGATGACTACGAGCAGTACTTC
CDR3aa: CSARVNPGGGDDYEQYF

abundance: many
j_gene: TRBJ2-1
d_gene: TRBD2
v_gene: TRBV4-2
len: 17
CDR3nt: TGTGCCAGCAGCCAAGTACTAGCGTCTAGCTCCTACAATGAGCAGTTCTTC
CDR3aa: CASSQVLASSSYNEQFF

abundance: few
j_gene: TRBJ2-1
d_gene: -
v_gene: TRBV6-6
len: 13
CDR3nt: TGTGCCAGCAGGTCTGGGGGGCTCAATGAGCAGTTCTTC
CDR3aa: CASRSGGLNEQFF

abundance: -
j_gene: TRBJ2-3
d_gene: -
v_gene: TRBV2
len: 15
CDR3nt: TGTGCCAGCAGTGCGCAGGACCTGGGCCCAGATGCGCAGTATTTT
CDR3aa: CASSAQDLGPDAQYF

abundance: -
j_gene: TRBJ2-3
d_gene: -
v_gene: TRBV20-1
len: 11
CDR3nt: TGCAGTGCTACGGACAGCCGTACGCAGTATTTT
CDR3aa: CSATDSRTQYF

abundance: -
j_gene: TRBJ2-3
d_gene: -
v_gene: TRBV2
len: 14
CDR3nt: TGTGCCAGCGGAGGGGAGTTCTTCACAGATACGCAGTATTTT
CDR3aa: CASGGEFFTDTQYF

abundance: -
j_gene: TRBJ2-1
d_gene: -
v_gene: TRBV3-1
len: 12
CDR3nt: TGTGCCAGCAGCACGCGATACAATGAGCAGTTCTTC
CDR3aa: CASSTRYNEQFF

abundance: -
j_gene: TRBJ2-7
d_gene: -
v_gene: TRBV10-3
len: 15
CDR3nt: TGTGCCATCAGTGAGTCTGCGCAGCTAGGAGACGAGCAGTACTTC
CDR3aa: CAISESAQLGDEQYF

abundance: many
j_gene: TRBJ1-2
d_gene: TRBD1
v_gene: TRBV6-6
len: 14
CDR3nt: TGTGCCAGCAGTCCCGGGACAGGGAACTATGGCTACACCTTC
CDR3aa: CASSPGTGNYGYTF

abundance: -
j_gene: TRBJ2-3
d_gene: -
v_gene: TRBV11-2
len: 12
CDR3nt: TGTGCCAGCAATAGGGGAGGAGATACGCAGTATTTT
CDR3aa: CASNRGGDTQYF

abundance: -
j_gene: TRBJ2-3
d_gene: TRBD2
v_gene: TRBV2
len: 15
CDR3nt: TGTGCCAGCAGAGAAGGTAGCGGGGCACAGATGGGGCAGTATTTT
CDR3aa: CASREGSGAQMGQYF

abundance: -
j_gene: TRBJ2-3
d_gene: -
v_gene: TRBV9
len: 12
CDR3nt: TGTGCCAGCAGCGTAGATAGGGATACGCAGTATTTT
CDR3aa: CASSVDRDTQYF

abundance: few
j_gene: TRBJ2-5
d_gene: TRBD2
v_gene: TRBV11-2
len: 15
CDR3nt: TGTGCCAGCAGCTCTCCCGCGGGAGGGTTTGAGACCCAGTACTTC
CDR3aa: CASSSPAGGFETQYF

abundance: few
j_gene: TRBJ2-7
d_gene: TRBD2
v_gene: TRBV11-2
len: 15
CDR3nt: TGTGCCAGCAGCTCCTCCCCGGGACTAACGTACGAGCAGTACTTC
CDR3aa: CASSSSPGLTYEQYF

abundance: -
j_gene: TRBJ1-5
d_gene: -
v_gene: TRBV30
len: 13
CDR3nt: TGTGCCTGGAATTCTGGCCTCAGTTTGCCCCAGCATTTT
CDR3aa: CAWNSGLSLPQHF

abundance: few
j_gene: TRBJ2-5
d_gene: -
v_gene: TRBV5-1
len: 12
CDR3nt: TGCGCCAGCAGCCGGCAGGAAGAGACCCAGTACTTC
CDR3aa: CASSRQEETQYF

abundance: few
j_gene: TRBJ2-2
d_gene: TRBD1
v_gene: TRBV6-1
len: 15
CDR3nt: TGTGCCAGCGAAGGGAACAGGGGATGGGCCGGGGAGCTGTTTTTT
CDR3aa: CASEGNRGWAGELFF

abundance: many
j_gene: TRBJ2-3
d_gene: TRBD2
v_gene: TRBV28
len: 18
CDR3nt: TGTGCCAGCAGCACACTAGCGGGAGCCCCTTTGGGCACAGATACGCAGTATTTT
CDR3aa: CASSTLAGAPLGTDTQYF

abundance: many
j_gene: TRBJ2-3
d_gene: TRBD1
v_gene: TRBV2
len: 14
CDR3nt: TGTGCCAGCCGGGACAGGGAACTCACAGATACGCAGTATTTT
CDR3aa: CASRDRELTDTQYF

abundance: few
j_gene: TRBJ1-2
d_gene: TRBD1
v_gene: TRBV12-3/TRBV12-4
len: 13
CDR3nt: TGTGCCAGCAGGACAGGGGGTGGAAAGGGCTACACCTTC
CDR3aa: CASRTGGGKGYTF

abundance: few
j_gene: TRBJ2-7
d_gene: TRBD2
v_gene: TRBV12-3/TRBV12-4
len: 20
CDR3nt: TGTGCCAGCAGCCCTTCTGTGTGGGGAGCTAGCGGAACGAGTGAGTACGAGCAGTACTTC
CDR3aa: CASSPSVWGASGTSEYEQYF

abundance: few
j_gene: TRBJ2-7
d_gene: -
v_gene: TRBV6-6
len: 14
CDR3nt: TGTGCCAGCAGTTACTCGAGGGAAACCTACGAGCAGTACTTC
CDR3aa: CASSYSRETYEQYF

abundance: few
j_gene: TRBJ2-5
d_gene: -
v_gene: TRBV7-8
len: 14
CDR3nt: TGTGCCAGCAGCCCATCCTCTACCCTGGAGACCCAGTACTTC
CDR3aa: CASSPSSTLETQYF

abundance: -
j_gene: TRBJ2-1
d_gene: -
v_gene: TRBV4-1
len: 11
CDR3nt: TGCGCCAGCCGCTTTAGAGATGAGCAGTTCTTC
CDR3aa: CASRFRDEQFF

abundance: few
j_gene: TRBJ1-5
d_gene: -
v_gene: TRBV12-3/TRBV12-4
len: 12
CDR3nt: TGTGCCAGCACCCGTAACAATCAGCCCCAGCATTTT
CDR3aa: CASTRNNQPQHF

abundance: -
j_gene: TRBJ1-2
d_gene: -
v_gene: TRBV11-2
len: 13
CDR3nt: TGTGCCAGCAGAGGCACTTATAACTATGGCTACACCTTC
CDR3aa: CASRGTYNYGYTF

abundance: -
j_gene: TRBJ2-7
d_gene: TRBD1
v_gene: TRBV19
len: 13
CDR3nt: TGTGCCAGTGGGGACAGGGGGGGCTACGAGCAGTACTTC
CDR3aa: CASGDRGGYEQYF

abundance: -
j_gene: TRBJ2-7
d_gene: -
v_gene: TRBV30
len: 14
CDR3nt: TGTGCCTGGAGGGACACGGGGGTAGGCCACGAGCAGTACTTC
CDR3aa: CAWRDTGVGHEQYF

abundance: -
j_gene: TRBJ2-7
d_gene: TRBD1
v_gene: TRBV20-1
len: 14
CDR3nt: TGCAGTGCTGGGACCGGGACAGCCTCCTACGAGCAGTACTTC
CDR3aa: CSAGTGTASYEQYF

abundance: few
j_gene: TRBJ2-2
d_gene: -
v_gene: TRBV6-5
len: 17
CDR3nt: TGTGCCAGCAGTTACTCGATGGGGTCAGCGAACACCGGGGAGCTGTTTTTT
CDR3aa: CASSYSMGSANTGELFF

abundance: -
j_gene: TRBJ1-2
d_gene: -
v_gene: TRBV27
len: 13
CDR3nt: TGTGCCAGCAGTTTATACCAGAATATGGGCTACACCTTC
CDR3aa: CASSLYQNMGYTF

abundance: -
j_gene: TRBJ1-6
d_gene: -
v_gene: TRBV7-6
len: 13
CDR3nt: TGTGCCAGCAGCGAACAGAGGAATTCACCCCTCCACTTT
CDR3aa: CASSEQRNSPLHF